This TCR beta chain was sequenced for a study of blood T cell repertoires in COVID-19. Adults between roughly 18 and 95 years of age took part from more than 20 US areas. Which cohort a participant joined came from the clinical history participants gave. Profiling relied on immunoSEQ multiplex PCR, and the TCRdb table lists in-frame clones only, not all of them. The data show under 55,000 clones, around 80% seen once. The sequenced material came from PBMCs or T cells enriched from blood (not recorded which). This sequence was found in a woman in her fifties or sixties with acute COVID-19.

CDR3 nucleotide sequence: TGTGCCACCTCCGGGACAGGGGCAGATACGCAGTATTTT. As protein: CATSGTGADTQYF. The chain uses TRBV6-6 and TRBJ2-3; 10 positions match TRBD1. The J segment lost 4 bases and the V segment lost 10 bases, leaving 5 bases of the junction unmatched. The CDR3 runs to 13 residues. Germline CDR1 and CDR2: MNHNY and SVGAGI (reference sequence).